At least ten counts were recorded for the clone carrying this T cell receptor (beta chain). Its antigen is unknown. The data are from a study of metastatic and nonmetastatic thyroid tumors. Study-level information: It was across blood and tumor or nodule tissue from malignant and benign thyroid patients that repertoires were compared.

General study points: It was reportedly found that TCR beta diversity was significantly higher in malignant thyroid tumors than in benign nodules, a difference seen in both blood and tumor samples.

TCRdb re-called clones from the PCR reads using MiXCR. The sample lists some 15,000 clones; 25% were seen once. The CDR3 runs 15 residues. The V segment lost 2 bases and the J segment 1 base; nucleotides outside the gene matches: 4. From germline, CDR1 is MNHEY and CDR2 SMNVEV (reference sequence). There were no patients who had received any treatment before thyroid surgery. The chain employs TRBV27 and TRBJ2-5, with 7 nucleotides matching TRBD2. Sequenced: blood. The TCR was taken from a male donor with papillary thyroid cancer or a benign thyroid nodule (not recorded which). Some clones in this sample may be carry-over from other donors' samples. The chain's CDR3 is CASSLTPSGQETQYF. Here the CDR3 DNA reads TGTGCCAGCAGTTTAACCCCTAGCGGCCAAGAGACCCAGTACTTC.